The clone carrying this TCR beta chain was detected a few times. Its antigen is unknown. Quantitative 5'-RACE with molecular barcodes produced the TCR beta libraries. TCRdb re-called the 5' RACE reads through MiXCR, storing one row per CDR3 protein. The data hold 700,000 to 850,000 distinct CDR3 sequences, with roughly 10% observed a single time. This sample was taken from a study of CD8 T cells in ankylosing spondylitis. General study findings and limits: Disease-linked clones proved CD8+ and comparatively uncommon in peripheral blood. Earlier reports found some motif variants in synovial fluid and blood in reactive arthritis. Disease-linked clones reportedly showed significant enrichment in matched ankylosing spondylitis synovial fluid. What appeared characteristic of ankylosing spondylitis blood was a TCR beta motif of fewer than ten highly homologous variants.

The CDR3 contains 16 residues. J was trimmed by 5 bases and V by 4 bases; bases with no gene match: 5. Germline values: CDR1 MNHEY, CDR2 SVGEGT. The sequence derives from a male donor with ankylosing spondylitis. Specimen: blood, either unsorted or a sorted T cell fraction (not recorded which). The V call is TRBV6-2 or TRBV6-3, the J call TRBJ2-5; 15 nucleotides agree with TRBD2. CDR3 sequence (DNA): TGTGCCAGCAGTTCGTTCGGACTAGCGGGAGGGGAGACCCAGTACTTC. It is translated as CASSSFGLAGGETQYF.